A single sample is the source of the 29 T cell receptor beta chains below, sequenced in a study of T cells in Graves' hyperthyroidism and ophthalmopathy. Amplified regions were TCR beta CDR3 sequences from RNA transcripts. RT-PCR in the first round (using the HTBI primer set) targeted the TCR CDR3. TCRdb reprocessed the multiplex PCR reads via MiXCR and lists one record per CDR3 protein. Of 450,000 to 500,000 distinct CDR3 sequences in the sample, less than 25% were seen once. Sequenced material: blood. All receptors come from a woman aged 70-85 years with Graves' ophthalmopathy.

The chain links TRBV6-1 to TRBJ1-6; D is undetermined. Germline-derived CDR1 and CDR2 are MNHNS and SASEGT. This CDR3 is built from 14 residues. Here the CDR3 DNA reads TGTGGTACGGTCGTTCAATCTATGAATTCACCCCTCCACTTT. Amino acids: CGTVVQSMNSPLHF.

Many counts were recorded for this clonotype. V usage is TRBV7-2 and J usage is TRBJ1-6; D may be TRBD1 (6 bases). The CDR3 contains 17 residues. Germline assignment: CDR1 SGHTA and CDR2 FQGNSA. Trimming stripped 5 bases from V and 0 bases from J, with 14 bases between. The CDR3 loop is CASSPRQERSYNSPLHF. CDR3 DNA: TGTGCCAGCAGCCCGAGACAGGAACGCTCCTATAATTCACCCCTCCACTTT.

The CDR3 region is CASRDDSYEQYF. Here the CDR3 DNA reads TGTGCCAGCAGGGACGACAGTTACGAGCAGTACTTC. The genes are TRBV2 and TRBJ2-7; a weak D match, TRBD1 (5 bases). This CDR3 comprises 12 residues. CDR1 is SNHLY, CDR2 FYNNEI, per germline. V lost 6 bases and J 4 bases, leaving 10 bases between the germline ends.

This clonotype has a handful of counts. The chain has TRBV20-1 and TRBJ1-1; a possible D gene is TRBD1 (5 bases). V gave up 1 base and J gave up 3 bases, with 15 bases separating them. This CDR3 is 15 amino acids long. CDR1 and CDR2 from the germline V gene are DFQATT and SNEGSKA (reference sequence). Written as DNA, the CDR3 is TGCAGTGCTAGAGCCGTGGGGCGGACGGACACTGAAGCTTTCTTT. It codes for CSARAVGRTDTEAFF.

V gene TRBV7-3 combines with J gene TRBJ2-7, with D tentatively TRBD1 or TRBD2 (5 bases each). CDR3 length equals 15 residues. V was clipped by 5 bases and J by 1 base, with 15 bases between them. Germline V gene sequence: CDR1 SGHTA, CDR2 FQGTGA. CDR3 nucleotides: TGTGCCAGCAGCCCAGACAAGGGACGGTCCTACGAGCAGTACTTC. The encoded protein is CASSPDKGRSYEQYF.

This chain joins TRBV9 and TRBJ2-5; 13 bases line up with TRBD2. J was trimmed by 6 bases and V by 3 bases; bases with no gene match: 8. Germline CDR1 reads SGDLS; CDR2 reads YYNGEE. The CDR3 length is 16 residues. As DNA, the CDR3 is TGTGCCAGCAGCGCCGGACTAGCGGGAGTCTTTCAGACCCAGTACTTC. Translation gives CASSAGLAGVFQTQYF.

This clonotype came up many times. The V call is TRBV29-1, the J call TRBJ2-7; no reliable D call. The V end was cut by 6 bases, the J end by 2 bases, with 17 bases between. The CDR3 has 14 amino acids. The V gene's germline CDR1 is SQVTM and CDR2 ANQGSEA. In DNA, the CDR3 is TGCAGCGTCCCCGCACCTACTGCGCCCTACGAGCAGTACTTC. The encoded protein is CSVPAPTAPYEQYF.

The CDR3 sequence: CASSVGGQAHSPLHF. CDR3 bases: TGTGCCAGCAGCGTAGGGGGTCAGGCCCATTCACCCCTCCACTTT. The chain uses TRBV9 and TRBJ1-6; no reliable D call. CDR3 length equals 15 residues. The germline gives CDR1 SGDLS, CDR2 YYNGEE. Deletions cut 0 bases from V and 8 bases from J, with 12 bases between. Filled out from reference TRBV9 and TRBJ1-6, the complete variable domain reads DSGVTQTPKHLITATGQRVTLRCSPRSGDLSVYWYQQSLDQGLQFLIQYYNGEERAKGNILERFSAQQFPDLHSELNLSSLELGDSALYFCASSVGGQAHSPLHFGNGTRLTVT.

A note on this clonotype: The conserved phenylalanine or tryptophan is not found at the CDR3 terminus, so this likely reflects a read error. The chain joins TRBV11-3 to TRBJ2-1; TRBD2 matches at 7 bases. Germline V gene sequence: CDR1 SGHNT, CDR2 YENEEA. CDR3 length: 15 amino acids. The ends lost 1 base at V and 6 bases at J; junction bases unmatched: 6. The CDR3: CASSLGGRALNEQFS. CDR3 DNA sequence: TGTGCCAGCAGCTTAGGTGGGAGGGCCCTCAATGAGCAGTTCTCC.

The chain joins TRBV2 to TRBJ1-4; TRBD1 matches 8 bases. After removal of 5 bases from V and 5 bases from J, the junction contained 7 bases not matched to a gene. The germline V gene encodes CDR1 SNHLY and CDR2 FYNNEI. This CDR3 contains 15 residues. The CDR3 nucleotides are TGTGCCAGCAGTCGACGGACAGGGATAAATGAAAAACTGTTTTTT. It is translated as CASSRRTGINEKLFF.

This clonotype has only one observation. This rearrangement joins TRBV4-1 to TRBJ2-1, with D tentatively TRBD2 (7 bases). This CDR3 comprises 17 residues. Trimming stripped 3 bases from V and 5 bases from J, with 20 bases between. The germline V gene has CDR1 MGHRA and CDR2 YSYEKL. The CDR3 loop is CASSQKAGVAGHNEQFF. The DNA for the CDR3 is TGCGCCAGCAGCCAGAAAGCAGGGGTAGCGGGCCACAATGAGCAGTTCTTC.

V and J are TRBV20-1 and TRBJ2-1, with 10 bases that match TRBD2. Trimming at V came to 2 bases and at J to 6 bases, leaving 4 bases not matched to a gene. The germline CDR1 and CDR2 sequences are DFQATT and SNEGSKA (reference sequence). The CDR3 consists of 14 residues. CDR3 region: CSARWLAGVNEQFF. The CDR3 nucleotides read TGCAGTGCTAGATGGCTAGCGGGAGTCAATGAGCAGTTCTTC.

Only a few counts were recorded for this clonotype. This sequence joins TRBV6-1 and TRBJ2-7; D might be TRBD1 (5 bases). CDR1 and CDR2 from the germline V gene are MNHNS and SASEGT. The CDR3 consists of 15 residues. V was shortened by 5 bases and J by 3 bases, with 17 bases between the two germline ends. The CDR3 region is CASSSTQVLDYEQYF. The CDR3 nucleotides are TGTGCCAGCAGTTCCACACAGGTTTTAGACTACGAGCAGTACTTC.

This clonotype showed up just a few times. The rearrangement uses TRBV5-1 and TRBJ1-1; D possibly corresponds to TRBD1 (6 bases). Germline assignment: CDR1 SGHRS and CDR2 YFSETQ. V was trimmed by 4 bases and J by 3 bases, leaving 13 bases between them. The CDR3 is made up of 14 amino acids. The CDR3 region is CASSPDSFYTEAFF. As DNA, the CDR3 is TGCGCCAGCAGCCCGGACAGTTTTTACACTGAAGCTTTCTTT.

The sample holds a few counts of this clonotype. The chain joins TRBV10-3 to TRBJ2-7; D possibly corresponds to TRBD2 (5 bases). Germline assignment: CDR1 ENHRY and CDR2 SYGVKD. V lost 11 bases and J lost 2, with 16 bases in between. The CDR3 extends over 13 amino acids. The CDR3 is CAVATSPAYEQYF. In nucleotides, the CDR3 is TGTGCCGTTGCTACTAGTCCCGCCTACGAGCAGTACTTC.

Written as DNA, the CDR3 is TGTGCCAGCAGCTTAACAGGGATAAATTCACCCCTCCACTTT. Amino acid sequence: CASSLTGINSPLHF. The rearrangement joins TRBV7-3 to TRBJ1-6; D not certain. This CDR3 contains 14 residues. Per the germline V gene, CDR1 is SGHTA and CDR2 is FQGTGA. V lost 0 bases to trimming and J lost 7 bases, with 7 bases between them.

The CDR3 nucleotides read TGTGCCAGCAGTTCACCACATCGTGGGGGCACAGATACGCAGTATTTT. This sequence encodes CASSSPHRGGTDTQYF. The J gene is TRBJ2-3, the V gene TRBV12-3 or TRBV12-4; D is unclear. The CDR3 has 16 residues. V lost 4 bases and J 1 base, leaving 15 bases between the germline ends.

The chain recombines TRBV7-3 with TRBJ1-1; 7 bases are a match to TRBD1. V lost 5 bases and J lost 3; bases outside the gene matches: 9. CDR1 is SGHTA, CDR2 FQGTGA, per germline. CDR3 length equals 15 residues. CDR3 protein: CASSPQGGSYTEAFF. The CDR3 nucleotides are TGTGCCAGCAGCCCCCAGGGGGGTTCTTACACTGAAGCTTTCTTT.

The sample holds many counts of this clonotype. The DNA for the CDR3 is TGTGCCAGCAGCTCGCAGGGACGGGAGACCCAGTACTTC. Its translation: CASSSQGRETQYF. This sequence joins TRBV11-2 and TRBJ2-5; D possibly matches TRBD1 or TRBD2 (5 bases each). The length of the CDR3 is 13 residues. Trimming took 4 bases from V and 5 from J, leaving 11 bases between them. CDR1 is SGHAT and CDR2 is FQNNGV in the germline V gene. Full variable domain (missing parts from reference TRBV11-2 and TRBJ2-5): EAGVAQSPRYKIIEKRQSVAFWCNPISGHATLYWYQQILGQGPKLLIQFQNNGVVDDSQLPKDRFSAERLKGVDSTLKIQPAKLEDSAVYLCASSSQGRETQYFGPGTRLLVL.

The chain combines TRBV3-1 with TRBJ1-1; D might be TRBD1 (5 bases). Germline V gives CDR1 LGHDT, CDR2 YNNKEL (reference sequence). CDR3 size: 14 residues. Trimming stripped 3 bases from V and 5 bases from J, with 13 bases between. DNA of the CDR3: TGTGCCAGCAGCCAGAAATATGAGGGGACTGAAGCTTTCTTT. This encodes CASSQKYEGTEAFF.

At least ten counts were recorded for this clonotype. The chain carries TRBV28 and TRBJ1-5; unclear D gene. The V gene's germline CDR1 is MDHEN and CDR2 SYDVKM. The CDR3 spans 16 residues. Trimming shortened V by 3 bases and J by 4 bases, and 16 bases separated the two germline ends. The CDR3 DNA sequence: TGTGCCAGCAGTTTTTTTTCGGTTCTGGAAAATCAGCCCCAGCATTTT. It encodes CASSFFSVLENQPQHF.

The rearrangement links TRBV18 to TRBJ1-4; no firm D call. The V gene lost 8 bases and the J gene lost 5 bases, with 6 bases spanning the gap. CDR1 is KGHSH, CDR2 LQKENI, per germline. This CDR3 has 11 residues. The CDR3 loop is CASQTNEKLFF. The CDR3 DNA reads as TGTGCCAGCCAAACCAATGAAAAACTGTTTTTT.

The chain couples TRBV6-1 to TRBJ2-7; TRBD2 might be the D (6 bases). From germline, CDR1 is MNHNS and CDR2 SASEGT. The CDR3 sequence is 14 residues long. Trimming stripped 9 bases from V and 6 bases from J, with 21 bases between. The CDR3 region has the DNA TGTGCCAGTTTGGACTCGGGAGACCCAGGCGAGCAGTACTTC. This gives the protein CASLDSGDPGEQYF.

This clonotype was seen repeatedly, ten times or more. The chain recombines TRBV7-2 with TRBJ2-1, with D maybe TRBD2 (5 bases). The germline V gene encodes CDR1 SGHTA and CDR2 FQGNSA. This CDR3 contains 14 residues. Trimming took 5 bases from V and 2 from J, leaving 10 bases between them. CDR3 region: CASSVDSTYNEQFF. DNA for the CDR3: TGTGCCAGCAGCGTGGACTCAACCTACAATGAGCAGTTCTTC.

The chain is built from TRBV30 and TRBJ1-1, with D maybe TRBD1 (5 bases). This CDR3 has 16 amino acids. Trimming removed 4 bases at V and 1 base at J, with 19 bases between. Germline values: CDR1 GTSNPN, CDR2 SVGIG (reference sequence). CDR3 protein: CAWTTTSTGTNTEAFF. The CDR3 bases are TGTGCCTGGACAACCACTTCCACAGGAACGAACACTGAAGCTTTCTTT.

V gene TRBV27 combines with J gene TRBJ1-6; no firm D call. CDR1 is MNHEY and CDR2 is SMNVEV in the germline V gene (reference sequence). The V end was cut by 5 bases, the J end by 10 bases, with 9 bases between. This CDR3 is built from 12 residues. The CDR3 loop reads CASSPLRSPLHF. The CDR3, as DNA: TGTGCCAGCAGTCCACTACGATCACCCCTCCACTTT.

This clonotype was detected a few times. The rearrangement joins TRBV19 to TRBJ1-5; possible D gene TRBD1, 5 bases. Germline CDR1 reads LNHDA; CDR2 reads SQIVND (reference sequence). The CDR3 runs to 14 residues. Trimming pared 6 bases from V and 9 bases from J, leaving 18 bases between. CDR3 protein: CASSKSHQGLPQHF. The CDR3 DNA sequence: TGTGCCAGTAGCAAATCTCACCAGGGTCTGCCCCAGCATTTT.

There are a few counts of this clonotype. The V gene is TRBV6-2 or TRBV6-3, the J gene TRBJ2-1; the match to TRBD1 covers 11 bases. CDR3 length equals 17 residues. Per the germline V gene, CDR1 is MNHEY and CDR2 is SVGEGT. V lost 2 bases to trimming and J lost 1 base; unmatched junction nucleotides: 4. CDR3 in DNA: TGTGCCAGCAGTTACCCGGGACAGGGGGTTTCCTACAATGAGCAGTTCTTC. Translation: CASSYPGQGVSYNEQFF.

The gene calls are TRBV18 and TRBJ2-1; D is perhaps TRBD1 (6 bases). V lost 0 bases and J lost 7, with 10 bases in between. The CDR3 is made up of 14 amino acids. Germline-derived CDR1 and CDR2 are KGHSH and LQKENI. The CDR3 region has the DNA TGTGCCAGCTCACCACCGACAGGTATAAATGAGCAGTTCTTC. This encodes CASSPPTGINEQFF.